The T cell receptor beta chain described here comes from a study of OX40 agonist ivuxolimab in advanced cancers. This CDR3 is 12 amino acids long. Germline V CDR1 and CDR2: SEHNR, FQNEAQ (reference sequence). The V end was cut by 5 bases, the J end by 1 base, with 5 bases between. This clone is a singleton in its sample. Clones were sequenced by immunoSEQ multiplex PCR, and TCRdb holds only the in-frame ones, with some missing. The table records nearly 65,000 clones, about 90% of them present only once. The timepoints at which blood was sampled were baseline, cycle 4 day 1, and cycle 7 day 1. The sequenced sample was CD4+ or CD8+ T cells sorted from blood, obtained in a trial of the OX40 agonist ivuxolimab. This rearrangement joins TRBV7-9 to TRBJ1-1, with D hard to call. The clonotype was recovered from an adult with an advanced solid tumor such as melanoma, head and neck, liver or kidney cancer. The DNA of the CDR3 is TGTGCCAGCAGCGTGTCGAACACTGAAGCTTTCTTT. Amino acid sequence: CASSVSNTEAFF.